The 10 T cell receptor beta chains listed next were all sequenced from one sample in a study of shared clonotypes between healthy human individuals. Here immunoSEQ multiplex PCR was the method, and the copy in TCRdb shows in-frame clones only, minus some. The sample shows some 580,000 clones, approximately 97% of them seen only once. Input material: naive CD4+ T cells sorted from blood. Described subset: CD45RA+ positively selected. The receptors were gathered from a woman in her 30s in good health.

V usage is TRBV28 and J usage is TRBJ2-3, with 7 nucleotides matching TRBD1. The CDR3 length is 17 residues. Germline V gives CDR1 MDHEN, CDR2 SYDVKM. The trim removed 5 bases at V and 2 bases at J, leaving 13 bases unmatched. CDR3 bases: TGTGCCAGCAGTCCCGGACAGGTTATAAGGCACACAGATACGCAGTATTTT. As protein: CASSPGQVIRHTDTQYF.

The CDR3 here is CASIVGLGQGIRGYTF. DNA of the CDR3: TGTGCCAGCATTGTGGGACTGGGACAGGGGATTAGGGGCTACACCTTC. The gene calls are TRBV28 and TRBJ1-2; TRBD1 agrees at 10 bases. This CDR3 comprises 16 residues. Germline loops: CDR1 MDHEN, CDR2 SYDVKM. V dropped 7 bases and J dropped 8; count of bases not matched to a gene: 16.

The chain joins TRBV5-5 to TRBJ2-2, with D perhaps given as TRBD1 or TRBD2 (5 bases each). Germline V gives CDR1 SGHKS, CDR2 YYEKEE (reference sequence). The CDR3 spans 14 residues. The V end was cut by 4 bases, the J end by 4 bases, with 11 bases between. This chain's CDR3 is CASSHGAGTGELFF. The CDR3 DNA reads as TGTGCCAGCAGCCACGGGGCGGGCACCGGGGAGCTGTTTTTT. Full variable domain (rest looked up from reference TRBV5-5 and TRBJ2-2): DAGVTQSPTHLIKTRGQQVTLRCSPISGHKSVSWYQQVLGQGPQFIFQYYEKEERGRGNFPDRFSARQFPNYSSELNVNALLLGDSALYLCASSHGAGTGELFFGEGSRLTVL.

This chain connects TRBV27 to TRBJ1-5; no firm D call. V was trimmed by 0 bases and J by 7 bases, leaving 10 bases between them. The CDR3 length is 14 residues. Germline CDR1 and CDR2: MNHEY and SMNVEV (reference sequence). The CDR3 DNA reads TGTGCCAGCAGTTTATCGAAACGTGCCCAGCCCCAGCATTTT. Its translation: CASSLSKRAQPQHF.

V is TRBV6-6 and J is TRBJ1-1, with TRBD1 matching over 9 bases. Germline CDR1 reads MNHNY; CDR2 reads SVGAGI (reference sequence). V lost 5 bases and J lost 1; bases outside the gene matches: 8. The CDR3 consists of 16 residues. The CDR3 sequence: CASSTQDRGGNTEAFF. CDR3 bases: TGTGCCAGCAGTACTCAGGACAGGGGCGGGAACACTGAAGCTTTCTTT.

The chain combines TRBV7-2 with TRBJ2-7; 8 nucleotides line up with TRBD2. Germline V gene lookup returns CDR1 SGHTA and CDR2 FQGNSA. The CDR3 runs to 15 residues. The junction had 11 bases not matched to a gene; V was cut back by 5 bases and J by 5 bases. The CDR3 coding sequence is TGTGCCAGCAGCCAAAGCGGGGGTGCCTCAAACGAGCAGTACTTC. Its protein product is CASSQSGGASNEQYF. The full variable domain, its missing parts supplied by reference TRBV7-2 and TRBJ2-7, is GAGVSQSPSNKVTEKGKDVELRCDPISGHTALYWYRQSLGQGLEFLIYFQGNSAPDKSGLPSDRFSAERTGGSVSTLTIQRTQQEDSAVYLCASSQSGGASNEQYFGPGTRLTVT.

The genes are TRBV10-2 and TRBJ2-7; D is possibly TRBD2 (6 bases). From germline, CDR1 is WSHSY and CDR2 SAAADI. Between the trimmed V and J ends, which lost 9 bases and 2 bases, there was a span of 11 bases. The length of the CDR3 is 12 residues. The CDR3, as DNA: TGCGCCAGACCCGGGGGTCCCTACGAGCAGTACTTC. Its protein product is CARPGGPYEQYF.

V gene TRBV28 combines with J gene TRBJ2-5; weak D call: TRBD2 (6 bases). The V gene's germline CDR1 is MDHEN and CDR2 SYDVKM. Deletions cut 5 bases from V and 5 bases from J, with 15 bases between. This CDR3 has 14 amino acids. The CDR3 spells CASSQGGQRETQYF. The DNA for the CDR3 is TGTGCCAGCAGTCAAGGAGGGCAGCGGGAGACCCAGTACTTC.

Comment on this clone: The junction shows a germline mismatch at one end, possibly a read error. The gene calls are TRBV7-9 and TRBJ2-7; D possibly corresponds to TRBD2 (5 bases). The CDR3 loop spans 13 amino acids. Germline loops: CDR1 SEHNR, CDR2 FQNEAQ (reference sequence). DNA of the CDR3: TGTGCCAGCAGCTTGGACGGGCCAACATTCGGGGACTTC. It specifies CASSLDGPTFGDF.

This clone has just a few counts. The V gene is TRBV5-1, the J gene TRBJ1-1, with 7 nucleotides matching TRBD1. Germline CDR1 is SGHRS and CDR2 is YFSETQ. The CDR3 consists of 16 residues. J was trimmed by 0 bases and V by 3 bases; bases with no gene match: 8. CDR3 in amino acids: CASSSRTGHVNTEAFF. The CDR3 nucleotides read TGCGCCAGCAGCTCCCGGACAGGCCACGTGAACACTGAAGCTTTCTTT.